The present TCR beta chain was sequenced within a study of cytomegalovirus exposure and HLA in healthy donors. The PCR ran on 60 Vbeta and 13 Jbeta primers. TCRdb keeps only in-frame clones here, not all; method: immunoSEQ multiplex PCR. Of some 160,000 clones in the sample, less than 80% were seen once. This clone was recorded once. Per the germline V gene, CDR1 is SNHLY and CDR2 is FYNNEI. CDR3 length equals 13 residues. After removal of 10 bases from V and 6 bases from J, the junction contained 10 bases not matched to a gene. The V and J genes are TRBV2 and TRBJ1-2, with TRBD1 identical over 8 bases. The source is a woman in her forties in good health and CMV-seronegative. Sequences were obtained from PBMCs. The CDR3 region has the DNA TGTGCCAACCGATTGGGCAGGGGGCATGGCTACACCTTC. Its protein product is CANRLGRGHGYTF. Combining the CDR3 with reference TRBV2 and TRBJ1-2 gives the whole variable domain EPEVTQTPSHQVTQMGQEVILRCVPISNHLYFYWYRQILGQKVEFLVSFYNNEISEKSEIFDDQFSVERPDGSNFTLKIRSTKLEDSAMYFCANRLGRGHGYTFGSGTRLTVV.